The rows below give T cell receptor beta chains drawn from one sample of a study of cytomegalovirus exposure and HLA in healthy donors. This table comes from immunoSEQ multiplex PCR, and its TCRdb copy is limited to in-frame clones, with some not included. The repertoire holds around 150,000 clones, with approximately 80% as singletons. Sequencing was done on a sample of PBMCs. The receptors were sampled from a man aged 50 or older in good health and CMV-seropositive. The CDR3 runs from the conserved cysteine through the conserved F or W. D genes are given only for firm matches. Size values are once, few and many counts, or a class for expanded clones, and some rows have none.

>TRBJ1-2|TRBD1|TRBV29-1|-
TGCAGCGTGCAAGGGACAGGGGGGGGACGCTATGGCTACACCTTC
CSVQGTGGGRYGYTF
>TRBJ2-3|TRBD2|TRBV25-1|-
TGTGCCAGCAGTGAATATCGACTAGCGGGGGGGGATACGCAGTATTTT
CASSEYRLAGGDTQYF
>TRBJ1-2|TRBD1|TRBV7-9|-
TGTGCCAGCAGCCCACAGGGGGCTGGCTACACCTTC
CASSPQGAGYTF
>TRBJ1-2|-|TRBV19|-
TGTGCCAGTAGTATCCCCCCTGGGAGAGGGAACTATGGCTACACCTTC
CASSIPPGRGNYGYTF
>TRBJ2-2|-|TRBV4-3|-
TGCGCCAGCAGCCAAGAAAAGCCCGGGGAGCTGTTTTTT
CASSQEKPGELFF
>TRBJ2-1|TRBD2|TRBV7-9|-
TGTGCCAGCAGCTTAGCACTAGCGGGGAACGACAATGAGCAGTTCTTC
CASSLALAGNDNEQFF
>TRBJ2-5|TRBD2|TRBV4-3|-
TGCGCCAGCAGCCAAGGAGGGCTAGCGGGGGGGGCTTTTGAGACCCAGTACTTC
CASSQGGLAGGAFETQYF
>TRBJ1-1|-|TRBV11-1|-
TGTGCCAGCAGCTTAGGTGGGCGGGCAGGCATGAACACTGAAGCTTTCTTT
CASSLGGRAGMNTEAFF
>TRBJ2-2|TRBD1|TRBV6-5|-
TGTGCCAGCAGTTACTCTGGGACAGCAAACACCGGGGAGCTGTTTTTT
CASSYSGTANTGELFF
>TRBJ2-1|-|TRBV5-1|-
TGCGCCAGCAGCTTGACAGAACGCAATGAGCAGTTCTTC
CASSLTERNEQFF
>TRBJ2-1|-|TRBV5-1|-
TGCGCCAGCAGCTTGGACACCACTGCGGTCAATGAGCAGTTCTTC
CASSLDTTAVNEQFF
>TRBJ1-1|-|TRBV7-9|-
TGTGCCAGCAGCTTAGCGGCAGGGATGAGCACTGAAGCTTTCTTT
CASSLAAGMSTEAFF
>TRBJ1-1|-|TRBV6-6|-
TGTGCCAGCAGCCACGGCGGGGGCGCTGAAGCTTTCTTT
CASSHGGGAEAFF
>TRBJ2-5|TRBD2|TRBV15|-
TGTGCCACCAGCAGGTCTAGCGGGTTCCAAGAGACCCAGTACTTC
CATSRSSGFQETQYF
>TRBJ2-7|TRBD2|TRBV7-9|few
TGTGCCAGCAGCTTAGCTGCGGGGGTCTCCTACGAGCAGTACTTC
CASSLAAGVSYEQYF
>TRBJ2-3|TRBD2|TRBV15|-
TGTGCCACCAGCACCGGGACTAGCGGGGGGAATACGCAGTATTTT
CATSTGTSGGNTQYF
>TRBJ2-1|TRBD1|TRBV6-1|-
TGTGCCAGCAGTGAAAGGGACAATAAGGGACAGGGGGCTGAGCGGGGGAATGAGCAGTTCTTC
CASSERDNKGQGAERGNEQFF
>TRBJ2-7|TRBD1|TRBV5-1|-
TGCGCCAGCAGCTTGGTTCAGGGGGCCTACGAGCAGTACTTC
CASSLVQGAYEQYF
>TRBJ1-5|TRBD1|TRBV30|-
TGTGCCTGGAGTTTTTCAGGTGACAGGGGGCTTCAGCCCCAGCATTTT
CAWSFSGDRGLQPQHF
>TRBJ2-7|TRBD1|TRBV6-1|-
TGTGCCAGCAGCCACGGGACAGGGGATTTCTACGAGCAGTACTTC
CASSHGTGDFYEQYF
>TRBJ2-7|-|TRBV6-5|-
TGTGCCAGCAGTTACCGGGCAGACTACGAGCAGTACTTC
CASSYRADYEQYF
>TRBJ2-5|TRBD2|TRBV6-5|many
TGTGCCAGCAGTGCCTCGACTAGCTGGGAGACCCAGTACTTC
CASSASTSWETQYF
>TRBJ1-2|-|TRBV7-9|-
TGTGCCAGCAGCCAAGGACACCCGATAATACTTGACTATGGCTACACCTTC
CASSQGHPIILDYGYTF
>TRBJ1-1|-|TRBV6-1|-
TGTGCCAGCAGTACACCCACAATGAACACTGAAGCTTTCTTT
CASSTPTMNTEAFF
>TRBJ2-1|-|TRBV27|-
TGTGCCAGCGGGTTACTGGGACAACGGGAAGGGAATGAGCAGTTCTTC
CASGLLGQREGNEQFF
>TRBJ2-2|-|TRBV5-5|-
TGTGCCAGCAGCCAAACCGGGGAGCTGTTTTTT
CASSQTGELFF
>TRBJ1-4|-|TRBV4-1|-
TGCGCCAGCAGCCAACGGGAGGGGGCTAATGAAAAACTGTTTTTT
CASSQREGANEKLFF
>TRBJ1-5|-|TRBV7-2|few
TGTGCCAGCAGCTTAGCACTGGGGGGTCGTCAGCCCCAGCATTTT
CASSLALGGRQPQHF
>TRBJ2-1|TRBD1|TRBV5-1|-
TGCGCCAGCAGCACGGGACAGGGTCTTGAGCAGTTCTTC
CASSTGQGLEQFF
>TRBJ2-5|-|TRBV13|-
TGTGCCAGCAGCTTAGAGGGGGAGACCCAGTACTTC
CASSLEGETQYF
>TRBJ1-1|-|TRBV14|-
TGTGCCAGCAGCCAAGATGGGGGGATGTACACTGAAGCTTTCTTT
CASSQDGGMYTEAFF
>TRBJ2-3|TRBD1|TRBV18|-
TGTGCCAGCTCCGGGGACAGGGCCACAGATACGCAGTATTTT
CASSGDRATDTQYF
>TRBJ2-2|TRBD2|TRBV4-3|-
TGCGCCAGCAGCCAAGATGCGGGGGGACCTGTCCGTCCCGGGGAGCTGTTTTTT
CASSQDAGGPVRPGELFF
>TRBJ1-5|TRBD1|TRBV4-1|-
TGCGCCAGCAGCCAAGGGACAGGGAGGCAGCCCCAGCATTTT
CASSQGTGRQPQHF
>TRBJ1-6|-|TRBV7-8|once
TGTGCCAGCAGCTTAGACCCCAGGGGTGGCTCACCCCTCCACTTT
CASSLDPRGGSPLHF
>TRBJ1-1|TRBD1|TRBV28|-
TGTGCCAGCGGTTCCCCGACAGGGGGCGGAACTGAAGCTTTCTTT
CASGSPTGGGTEAFF
>TRBJ2-1|TRBD2|TRBV11-3|-
TGTGCCAGCAGCTTAGCGGGAGGAGACAATGAGCAGTTCTTC
CASSLAGGDNEQFF
>TRBJ2-3|TRBD2|TRBV5-6|-
TGTGCCAGCAGCTTGGTACTAGCGGGGGCAGATACGCAGTATTTT
CASSLVLAGADTQYF
>TRBJ1-2|-|TRBV15|-
TGTGCCACCAGTCGGGGACAAGGCTATGGCTACACCTTC
CATSRGQGYGYTF
>TRBJ1-2|TRBD1|TRBV5-1|-
TGCGCCAGCAGCCACGGGACAGGGGGTTATGGCTACACCTTC
CASSHGTGGYGYTF